This TCR beta chain was captured by sequencing in a study of control samples from healthy donors and cancer patients. TCRdb's copy holds only in-frame clones and misses some; the assay was immunoSEQ multiplex PCR. The data show approximately 58,000 clones, about 87% seen once. This CDR3 has 14 amino acids. V lost 2 bases and J 1 base, leaving 8 bases between the germline ends. Germline CDR1 MNHEY, CDR2 SVGAGI. The sequence came from a woman in her fifties or sixties with lung cancer. Source material: PBMCs. The chain is built from TRBV6-5 and TRBJ1-1; possibly TRBD1 for D (5 bases). DNA of the CDR3: TGTGCCAGCAGTTACGTAGGGGCGAACACTGAAGCTTTCTTT. Translating gives CASSYVGANTEAFF.